The clone carrying this T cell receptor beta chain was recorded only once. Sequencing was performed with immunoSEQ multiplex PCR; in TCRdb, only in-frame clones are kept and a portion is missing. The sample holds just under 80,000 clones, roughly 86% seen once. This record comes from a study of OX40 agonist ivuxolimab in advanced cancers. Study-wide background: Allowance was made for prior anti-PD-1, anti-PD-L1 or anti-CTLA-4 therapy, and about 40% had some.

The CDR3 is made up of 11 amino acids. CDR1 is GTSNPN and CDR2 is SVGIG in the germline V gene (reference sequence). V was pared by 0 bases and J by 3 bases, with 1 base between. The receptor was derived from an adult with an advanced solid tumor such as melanoma, head and neck, liver or kidney cancer. The gene calls are TRBV30 and TRBJ2-3; D is undetermined. The sequences come from CD4+ or CD8+ T cells sorted from blood, collected in a trial of the OX40 agonist ivuxolimab. CDR3 protein: CAWSVTDTQYF. The CDR3 DNA reads as TGTGCCTGGAGTGTTACAGATACGCAGTATTTT.